This T cell receptor beta chain was identified in a study of beta chain features in type 1 diabetes. Overall study findings and caveats: Compared to healthy donors, patients appeared to have naive, central memory and Treg TCRB repertoires that were more alike. Cells with high TCR expression could be over-represented when cDNA is sequenced.

This clone was detected a few times. Its cognate antigen is unknown. The trim removed 1 base at V and 5 bases at J, leaving 16 bases unmatched. Germline V gene data show CDR1 as SGHTA and CDR2 as FQGNSA. This CDR3 has 18 amino acids. Investigators reverse transcribed all isolated RNA, so they sequenced expressed TCRB transcripts. Using immunoSEQ multiplex PCR, the repertoire was profiled, and TCRdb retains in-frame clones only, with some absent. Of 860,000 or so clones listed, 15% to 20% are singletons. The chain joins TRBV7-2 to TRBJ1-2, with 7 bases matching TRBD1. The sample comprised naive CD4+ T cells from blood. The receptor's source is a young woman in good health. The CDR3 nucleotides read TGTGCCAGCAGCTTAGTCGGCGGGGACAGTTCGGCCTCATATGGCTACACCTTC. It encodes CASSLVGGDSSASYGYTF.